The following is a T cell receptor beta chain sequence with its context. Its antigen is not known. Other DNA sequences of this sample code for an identical CDR3. These data originate in a study of cytomegalovirus exposure and HLA in healthy donors. Donors showed nominal health when sampled, although they likely had unrecorded immune exposures. It was with 60 Vbeta and 13 Jbeta primers that the PCR ran. Some clones are missing from TCRdb's copy, which holds only in-frame ones; the method was immunoSEQ multiplex PCR. This sample's table has some 110,000 clones. Notes on the study in general: Earlier results showed most TCR beta V segments being productive about 90% or about 30% of the time. There were 150 or so TCR beta chains listed as cytomegalovirus-associated. Sequencing likely generated an artifact that appeared as a cluster of highly shared sequence variants.

The sequenced sample was PBMCs. The TCR was taken from a man aged 40-55 years in good health and CMV-seropositive.

The CDR3 DNA is TGTGCCAGCAGCTTGGGGGAGTACACCGGGGAGCTGTTTTTT. Encoded protein: CASSLGEYTGELFF. The chain uses TRBV5-6 and TRBJ2-2, with D perhaps TRBD2 (5 bases). V was clipped by 0 bases and J by 3 bases, with 6 bases between them. The CDR3 loop spans 14 amino acids. Germline CDR1 reads SGHDT; CDR2 reads YYEEEE. Full variable domain (missing parts from reference TRBV5-6 and TRBJ2-2): DAGVTQSPTHLIKTRGQQVTLRCSPKSGHDTVSWYQQALGQGPQFIFQYYEEEERQRGNFPDRFSGHQFPNYSSELNVNALLLGDSALYLCASSLGEYTGELFFGEGSRLTVL.